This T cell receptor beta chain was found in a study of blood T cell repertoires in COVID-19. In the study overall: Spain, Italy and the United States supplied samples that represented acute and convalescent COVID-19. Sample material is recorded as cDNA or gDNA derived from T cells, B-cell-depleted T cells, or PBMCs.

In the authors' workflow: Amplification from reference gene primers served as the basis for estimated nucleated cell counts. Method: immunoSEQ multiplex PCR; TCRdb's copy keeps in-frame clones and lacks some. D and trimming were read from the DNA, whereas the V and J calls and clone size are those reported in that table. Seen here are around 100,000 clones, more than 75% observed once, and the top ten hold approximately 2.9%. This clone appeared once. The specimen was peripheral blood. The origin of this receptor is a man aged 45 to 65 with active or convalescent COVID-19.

CDR3 sequence reads: CASSADWAEAFF. The CDR3 DNA sequence: TGTGCCAGCTCTGCGGACTGGGCTGAAGCTTTCTTT. The chain joins TRBV12-3 or TRBV12-4 to TRBJ1-1; D is ambiguous. Deletions cut 8 bases from V and 6 bases from J, with 13 bases between. The CDR3 totals 12 residues.